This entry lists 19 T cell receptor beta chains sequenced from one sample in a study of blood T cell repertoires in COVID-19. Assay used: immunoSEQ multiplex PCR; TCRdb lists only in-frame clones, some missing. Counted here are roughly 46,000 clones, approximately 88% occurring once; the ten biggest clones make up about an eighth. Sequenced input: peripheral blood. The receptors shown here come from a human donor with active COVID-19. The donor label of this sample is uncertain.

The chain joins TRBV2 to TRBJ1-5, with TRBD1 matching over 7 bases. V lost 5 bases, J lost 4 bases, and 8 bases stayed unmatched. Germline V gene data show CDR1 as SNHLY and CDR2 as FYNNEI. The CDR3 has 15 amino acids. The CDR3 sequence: CASSSTGARNQPQHF. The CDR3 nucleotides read TGTGCCAGCAGTAGTACAGGGGCCCGGAATCAGCCCCAGCATTTT.

This chain's CDR3 is CATSTTSGSGYEQFF. CDR3 nucleotides: TGTGCCACCTCGACCACTAGCGGGAGTGGGTATGAGCAGTTCTTC. The J gene is TRBJ2-1, the V gene TRBV7-6, with TRBD2 identical over 11 bases. Trimming removed 10 bases from V and 8 bases from J; junction bases left unmatched: 13. The CDR3 is 15 amino acids. Germline V gives CDR1 SGHVS, CDR2 FNYEAQ.

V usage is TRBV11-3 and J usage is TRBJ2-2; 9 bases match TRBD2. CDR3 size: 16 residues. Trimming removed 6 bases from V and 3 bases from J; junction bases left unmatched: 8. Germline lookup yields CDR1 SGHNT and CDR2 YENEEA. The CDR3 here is CASSPPQRGDTGELFF. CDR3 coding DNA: TGTGCCAGCAGTCCCCCCCAGCGGGGGGACACCGGGGAGCTGTTTTTT.

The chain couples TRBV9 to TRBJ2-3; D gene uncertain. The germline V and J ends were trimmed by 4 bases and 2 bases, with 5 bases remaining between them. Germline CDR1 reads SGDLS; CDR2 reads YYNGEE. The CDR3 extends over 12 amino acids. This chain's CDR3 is CASSLSTDTQYF. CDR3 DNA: TGTGCCAGCAGCCTCTCCACAGATACGCAGTATTTT.

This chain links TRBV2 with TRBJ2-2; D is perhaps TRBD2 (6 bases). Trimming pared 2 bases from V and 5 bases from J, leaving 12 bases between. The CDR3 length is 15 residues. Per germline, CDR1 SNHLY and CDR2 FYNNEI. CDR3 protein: CASSESGGGTGELFF. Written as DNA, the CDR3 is TGTGCCAGCAGTGAATCCGGCGGAGGGACCGGGGAGCTGTTTTTT.

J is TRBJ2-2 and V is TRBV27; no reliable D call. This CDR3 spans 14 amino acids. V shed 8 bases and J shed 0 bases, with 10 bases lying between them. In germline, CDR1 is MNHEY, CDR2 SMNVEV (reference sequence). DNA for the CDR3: TGTGCCAGCTCCCGTCTATCGAACACCGGGGAGCTGTTTTTT. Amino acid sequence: CASSRLSNTGELFF.

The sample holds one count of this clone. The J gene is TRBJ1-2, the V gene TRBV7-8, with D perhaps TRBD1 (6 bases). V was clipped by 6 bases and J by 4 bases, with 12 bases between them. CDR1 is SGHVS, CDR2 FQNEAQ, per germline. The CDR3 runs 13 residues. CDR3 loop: CASSSTGLYGYTF. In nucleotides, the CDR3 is TGTGCCAGCAGTTCTACAGGGCTCTATGGCTACACCTTC.

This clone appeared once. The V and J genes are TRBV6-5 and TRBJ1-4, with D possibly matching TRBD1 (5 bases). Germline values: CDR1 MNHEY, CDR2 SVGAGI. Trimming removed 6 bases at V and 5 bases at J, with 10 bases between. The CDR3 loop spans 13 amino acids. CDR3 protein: CASRGTGNEKLFF. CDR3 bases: TGTGCCAGCAGGGGAACAGGCAATGAAAAACTGTTTTTT.

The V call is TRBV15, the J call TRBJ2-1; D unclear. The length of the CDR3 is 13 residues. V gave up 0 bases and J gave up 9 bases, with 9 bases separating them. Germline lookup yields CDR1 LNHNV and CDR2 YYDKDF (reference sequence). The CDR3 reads CATSRDRLSEQFF. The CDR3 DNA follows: TGTGCCACCAGCAGAGATCGGTTGTCTGAGCAGTTCTTC. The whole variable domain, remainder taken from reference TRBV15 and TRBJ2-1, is DAMVIQNPRYQVTQFGKPVTLSCSQTLNHNVMYWYQQKSSQAPKLLFHYYDKDFNNEADTPDNFQSRRPNTSFCFLDIRSPGLGDTAMYLCATSRDRLSEQFFGPGTRLTVL.

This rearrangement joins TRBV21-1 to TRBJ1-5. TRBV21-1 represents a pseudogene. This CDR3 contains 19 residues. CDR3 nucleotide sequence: TGTGCCAGCCCCCGGGAGGGAAGGGGTCATTCGGTTAGCAATCAGCCCCAGCATTTT. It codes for CASPREGRGHSVSNQPQHF.

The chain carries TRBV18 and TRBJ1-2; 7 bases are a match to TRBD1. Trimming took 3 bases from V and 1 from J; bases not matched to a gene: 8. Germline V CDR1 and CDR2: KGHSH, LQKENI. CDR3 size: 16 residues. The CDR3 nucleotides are TGTGCCAGCTCACCGACCTCCGGGACAGATAACTATGGCTACACCTTC. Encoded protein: CASSPTSGTDNYGYTF.

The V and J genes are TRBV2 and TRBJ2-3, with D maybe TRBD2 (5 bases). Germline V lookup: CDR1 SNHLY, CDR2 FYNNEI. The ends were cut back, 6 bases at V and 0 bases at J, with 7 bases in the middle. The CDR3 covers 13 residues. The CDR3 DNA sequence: TGTGCCAGCAGGCGGACTAGCACAGATACGCAGTATTTT. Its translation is CASRRTSTDTQYF.

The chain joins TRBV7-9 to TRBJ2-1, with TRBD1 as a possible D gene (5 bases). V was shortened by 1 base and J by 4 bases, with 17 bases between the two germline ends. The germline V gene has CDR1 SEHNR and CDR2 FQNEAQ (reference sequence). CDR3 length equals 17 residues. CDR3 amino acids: CASSLVWQGWGYNEQFF. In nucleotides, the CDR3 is TGTGCCAGCAGCTTAGTGTGGCAGGGCTGGGGTTACAATGAGCAGTTCTTC.

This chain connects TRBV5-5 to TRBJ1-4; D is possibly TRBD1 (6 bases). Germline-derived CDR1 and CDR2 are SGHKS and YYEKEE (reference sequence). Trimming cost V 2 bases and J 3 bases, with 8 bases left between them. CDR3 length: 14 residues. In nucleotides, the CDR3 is TGTGCCAGCAGCTTCGGACAGCCTAATGAAAAACTGTTTTTT. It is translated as CASSFGQPNEKLFF. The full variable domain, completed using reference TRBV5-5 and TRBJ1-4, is DAGVTQSPTHLIKTRGQQVTLRCSPISGHKSVSWYQQVLGQGPQFIFQYYEKEERGRGNFPDRFSARQFPNYSSELNVNALLLGDSALYLCASSFGQPNEKLFFGSGTQLSVL.

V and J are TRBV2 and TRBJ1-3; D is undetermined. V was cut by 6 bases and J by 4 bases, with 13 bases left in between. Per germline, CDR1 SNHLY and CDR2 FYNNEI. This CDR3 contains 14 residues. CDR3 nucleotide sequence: TGTGCCAGCAGATTGGCTGGCGGCGGAAACACCATATATTTT. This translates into CASRLAGGGNTIYF.

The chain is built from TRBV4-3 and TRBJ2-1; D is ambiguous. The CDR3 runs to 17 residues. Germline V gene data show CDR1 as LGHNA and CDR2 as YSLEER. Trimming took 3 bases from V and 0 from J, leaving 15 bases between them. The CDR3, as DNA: TGCGCCAGCAGCCACGATGTCCACATCAGCTCCTACAATGAGCAGTTCTTC. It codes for CASSHDVHISSYNEQFF.

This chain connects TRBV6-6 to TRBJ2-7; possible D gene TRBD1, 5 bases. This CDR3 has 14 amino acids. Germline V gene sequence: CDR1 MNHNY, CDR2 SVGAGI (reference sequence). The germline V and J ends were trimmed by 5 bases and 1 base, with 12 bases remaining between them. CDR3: CASSPMTASYEQYF. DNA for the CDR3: TGTGCCAGCAGTCCTATGACAGCATCCTACGAGCAGTACTTC.

The CDR3 sequence is CASSYSGRGLVSGANVLTF. The CDR3 coding sequence is TGTGCCAGCAGTTACTCGGGCAGGGGGTTGGTATCTGGGGCCAACGTCCTGACTTTC. This chain connects TRBV6-2 or TRBV6-3 to TRBJ2-6; TRBD1 aligns across 7 bases. This CDR3 is 19 amino acids long. V was clipped by 0 bases and J by 1 base; unmatched bases: 9. Germline CDR1 reads MNHEY; CDR2 reads SVGEGT.

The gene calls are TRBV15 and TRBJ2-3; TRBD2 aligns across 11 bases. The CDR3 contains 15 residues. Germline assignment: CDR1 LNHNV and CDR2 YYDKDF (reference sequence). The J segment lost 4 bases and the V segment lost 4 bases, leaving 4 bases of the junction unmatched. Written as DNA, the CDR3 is TGTGCCACCAGCAAAAAACTAGCGGGAGCAGATACGCAGTATTTT. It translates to CATSKKLAGADTQYF. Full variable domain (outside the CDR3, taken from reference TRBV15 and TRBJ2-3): DAMVIQNPRYQVTQFGKPVTLSCSQTLNHNVMYWYQQKSSQAPKLLFHYYDKDFNNEADTPDNFQSRRPNTSFCFLDIRSPGLGDTAMYLCATSKKLAGADTQYFGPGTRLTVL.